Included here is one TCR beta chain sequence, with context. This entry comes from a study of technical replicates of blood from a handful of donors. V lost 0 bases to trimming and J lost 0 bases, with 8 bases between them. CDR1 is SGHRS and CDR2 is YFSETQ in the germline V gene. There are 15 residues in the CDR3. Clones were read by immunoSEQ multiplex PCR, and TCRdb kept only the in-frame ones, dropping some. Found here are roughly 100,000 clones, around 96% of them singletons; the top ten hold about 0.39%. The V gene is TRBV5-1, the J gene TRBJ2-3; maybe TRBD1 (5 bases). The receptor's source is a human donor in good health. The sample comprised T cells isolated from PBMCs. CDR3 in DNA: TGCGCCAGCAGCTTGGTGGGGCGTAGCACAGATACGCAGTATTTT. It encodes CASSLVGRSTDTQYF. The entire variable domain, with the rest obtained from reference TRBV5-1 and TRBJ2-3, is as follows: KAGVTQTPRYLIKTRGQQVTLSCSPISGHRSVSWYQQTPGQGLQFLFEYFSETQRNKGNFPGRFSGRQFSNSRSEMNVSTLELGDSALYLCASSLVGRSTDTQYFGPGTRLTVL.